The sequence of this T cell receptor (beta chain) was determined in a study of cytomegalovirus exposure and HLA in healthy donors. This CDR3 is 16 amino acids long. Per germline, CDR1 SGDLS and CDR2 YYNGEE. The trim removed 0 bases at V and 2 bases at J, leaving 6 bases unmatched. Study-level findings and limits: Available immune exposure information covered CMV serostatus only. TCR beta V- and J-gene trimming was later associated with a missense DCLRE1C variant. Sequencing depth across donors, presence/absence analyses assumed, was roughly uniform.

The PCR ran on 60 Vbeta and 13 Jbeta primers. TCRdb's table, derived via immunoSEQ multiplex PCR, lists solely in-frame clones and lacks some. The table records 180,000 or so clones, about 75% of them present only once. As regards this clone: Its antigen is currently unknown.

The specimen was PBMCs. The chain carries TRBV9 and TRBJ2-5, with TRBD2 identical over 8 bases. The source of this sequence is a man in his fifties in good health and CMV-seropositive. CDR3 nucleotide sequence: TGTGCCAGCAGCGTAGAGGCAGCGGGGGCGCAAGAGACCCAGTACTTC. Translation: CASSVEAAGAQETQYF. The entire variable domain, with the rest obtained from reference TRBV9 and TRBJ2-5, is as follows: DSGVTQTPKHLITATGQRVTLRCSPRSGDLSVYWYQQSLDQGLQFLIQYYNGEERAKGNILERFSAQQFPDLHSELNLSSLELGDSALYFCASSVEAAGAQETQYFGPGTRLLVL.